The rows below give T cell receptor beta chains drawn from one sample of a study of blood T cell repertoires in COVID-19. Data came from immunoSEQ multiplex PCR; TCRdb stores just in-frame clones and leaves some out. The sample yields 250,000 to 300,000 clones, less than 90% seen once. The sample was peripheral blood. The receptors were gathered from a man aged 60-69 years who had recovered from COVID-19. Both conserved end residues are part of each CDR3. A D gene is named only where the DNA matches it firmly. Clone size is shown for a subset of rows, as once, few, many or a class of expanded clone.

d_call,j_call,clone_size,v_call,cdr3_aa,cdr3_nt
TRBD1,TRBJ1-6,-,TRBV6-1,CASSERTGGSSPLHF,TGTGCCAGCAGTGAAAGGACAGGGGGGAGCTCACCCCTCCACTTT
-,TRBJ1-5,-,TRBV6-1,CASSEGTPYQPQHF,TGTGCCAGCAGTGAGGGGACACCCTATCAGCCCCAGCATTTT
TRBD1,TRBJ2-7,-,TRBV29-1,CSVEGTGSSYEQYF,TGCAGCGTTGAGGGGACAGGGAGCTCCTACGAGCAGTACTTC
TRBD1,TRBJ2-2,-,TRBV5-4,CASSEPRQGTGELFF,TGTGCCAGCAGCGAGCCGCGACAGGGAACCGGGGAGCTGTTTTTT
-,TRBJ1-2,-,TRBV3-1/TRBV3-2,CASSQGTASGYTF,TGTGCCAGCAGCCAAGGAACAGCTTCTGGCTACACCTTC
TRBD1,TRBJ2-5,-,TRBV7-9,CASSFQAGGGQETQYF,TGTGCCAGCAGCTTCCAGGCAGGGGGCGGACAAGAGACCCAGTACTTC
-,TRBJ1-4,-,TRBV5-1,CASSLAGTTNEKLFF,TGCGCCAGCAGCCTGGCAGGGACAACTAATGAAAAACTGTTTTTT
TRBD2,TRBJ2-6,-,TRBV11-2,CASSLEPRGLAGDGANVLTF,TGTGCCAGCAGCTTAGAACCCCGCGGACTAGCGGGAGATGGGGCCAACGTCCTGACTTTC
-,TRBJ1-3,once,TRBV11-2,CASSSIRRDTIYF,TGTGCCAGCAGCTCCATCCGACGGGACACCATATATTTT
TRBD2,TRBJ2-3,-,TRBV4-1,CASSQGWAGLVFSTDTQYF,TGCGCCAGCAGCCAAGGTTGGGCCGGACTAGTGTTTTCCACAGATACGCAGTATTTT
TRBD1,TRBJ1-2,-,TRBV6-1,CASSDRPGGSYGYTF,TGTGCCAGCAGTGATAGGCCAGGGGGAAGCTATGGCTACACCTTC
-,TRBJ1-3,-,TRBV28,CASSTPSGLSGNTIYF,TGTGCCAGCAGTACCCCCAGTGGTCTCTCTGGAAACACCATATATTTT
-,TRBJ2-7,-,TRBV19,CASSTTPGTWSSYEQYF,TGTGCCAGTAGCACCACCCCCGGGACTTGGAGCTCCTACGAGCAGTACTTC
TRBD1,TRBJ1-2,-,TRBV14,CASSFRDRGHSVYGYTF,TGTGCCAGCAGTTTCCGGGACAGGGGTCATTCGGTCTATGGCTACACCTTC
-,TRBJ1-2,once,TRBV6-5,CASSRTMAHGYTF,TGTGCCAGCAGCAGGACTATGGCGCATGGCTACACCTTC
-,TRBJ2-1,-,TRBV7-2,CASSMTSVHEQFF,TGTGCCAGCAGCATGACTAGTGTCCATGAGCAGTTCTTC
TRBD2,TRBJ2-1,-,TRBV10-1,CASSLGVAGDNEQFF,TGCGCCAGCAGTCTCGGGGTAGCGGGAGATAATGAGCAGTTCTTC